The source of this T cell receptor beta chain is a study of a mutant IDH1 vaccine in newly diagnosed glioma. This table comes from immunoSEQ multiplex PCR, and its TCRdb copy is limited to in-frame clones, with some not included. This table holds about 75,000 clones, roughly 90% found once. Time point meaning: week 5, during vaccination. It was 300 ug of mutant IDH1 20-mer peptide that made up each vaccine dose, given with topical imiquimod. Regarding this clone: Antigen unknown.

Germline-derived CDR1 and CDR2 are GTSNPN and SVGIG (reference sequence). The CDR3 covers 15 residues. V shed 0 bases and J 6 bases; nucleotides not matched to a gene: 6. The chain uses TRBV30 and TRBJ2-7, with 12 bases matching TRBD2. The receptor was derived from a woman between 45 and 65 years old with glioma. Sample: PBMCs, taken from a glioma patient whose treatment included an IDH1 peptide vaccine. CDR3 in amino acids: CAWSVLRLAGAEQYF. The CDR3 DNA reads TGTGCCTGGAGTGTACTAAGACTAGCGGGAGCCGAGCAGTACTTC.